This TCR beta chain came from a study of CD8 T cells in ankylosing spondylitis. Study-level results: Reports say disease-linked clones showed up significantly more in matched ankylosing spondylitis synovial fluid. Made up of about eight highly homologous variants, a TCR beta motif appeared characteristic of ankylosing spondylitis blood.

TCRdb called the 5' RACE reads again in MiXCR, with one record for every CDR3 protein. The sample lists about 310,000 distinct CDR3 sequences, less than 25% occurring once. As concerns this clonotype: Its antigen remains unknown.

Trimming cost V 8 bases and J 1 base, with 12 bases left between them. The CDR3 loop spans 13 amino acids. The germline V gene has CDR1 SNHLY and CDR2 FYNNEI. The clonotype was recovered from a female donor with ankylosing spondylitis or in good health (not recorded which). Material: blood, either unsorted or a sorted T cell fraction (not recorded which). V and J are TRBV2 and TRBJ2-7; D call uncertain. In DNA form, the CDR3 reads TGTGCCAGCGGGCTAAGGGTATCCTACGAGCAGTACTTC. It codes for CASGLRVSYEQYF.